This TCR beta chain appears in the sequencing data of a study of T cell responses to AZD1222 COVID-19 vaccine. Study observations and caveats: The donors showed a predominance of white British ancestry and of females, with possible underestimation of clonal diversity. Regions 160-218 and 743-854 held dominance among vaccine-associated CD4 TCRs, which spanned spike.

V lost 6 bases, J lost 0 bases, and 11 bases lay in between. The CDR3 has 14 residues. CDR1 LNHDA and CDR2 SQIVND come from the germline V gene (reference sequence). Clones were sequenced by immunoSEQ multiplex PCR, and TCRdb holds only the in-frame ones, with some missing. The sample includes 80,000 to 100,000 clones, around 90% of them seen just once. To note about this clone: What it recognizes is unknown.

The receptor's source is an adult who received the AZD1222 COVID-19 vaccine. The sample consisted of peripheral blood, taken 28 days after the second AZD1222 dose. The V and J genes are TRBV19 and TRBJ1-1; the D is unclear. CDR3: CASSLQRMNTEAFF. CDR3 DNA sequence: TGTGCCAGTAGCTTACAGAGAATGAACACTGAAGCTTTCTTT.